Each of the 9 T cell receptor beta chains below was sequenced from the same sample in a study of OX40 agonist ivuxolimab in advanced cancers. Using immunoSEQ multiplex PCR, the repertoire was profiled, and TCRdb retains in-frame clones only, with some absent. There are about 84,000 clones in the sample; roughly nine tenths occur only once, and about 0.2% lies in the top ten. Sequenced material: CD4+ or CD8+ T cells sorted from blood, taken in a trial of the OX40 agonist ivuxolimab. The receptors stem from an adult with an advanced solid tumor such as melanoma, head and neck, liver or kidney cancer.

The rearrangement uses TRBV9 and TRBJ1-2; D is possibly TRBD1 (5 bases). Germline lookup yields CDR1 SGDLS and CDR2 YYNGEE. The ends were cut back, 2 bases at V and 7 bases at J, with 15 bases in the middle. CDR3 length: 14 residues. CDR3 nucleotides: TGTGCCAGCAGCGTCGGACACCCTCCTCGTGGCTACACCTTC. This sequence encodes CASSVGHPPRGYTF.

The CDR3 loop is CSAYRTGQAFF. Here the CDR3 DNA reads TGCAGTGCCTACAGAACCGGTCAAGCTTTCTTT. This rearrangement joins TRBV20-1 to TRBJ1-1; D gene unclear. Trimming pared 6 bases from V and 9 bases from J, leaving 14 bases between. The CDR3 length is 11 residues. Germline loops: CDR1 DFQATT, CDR2 SNEGSKA (reference sequence).

This sequence joins TRBV2 and TRBJ2-7, with 8 bases matching TRBD2. The CDR3 extends over 17 amino acids. After removal of 8 bases from V and 2 bases from J, the junction contained 17 bases not matched to a gene. Germline V gene lookup returns CDR1 SNHLY and CDR2 FYNNEI. This CDR3 reads CASSGGRGASVTYEQYV. In DNA, the CDR3 is TGTGCCAGCTCGGGGGGGCGGGGGGCTTCGGTTACCTACGAGCAGTACGTC.

The rearrangement uses TRBV7-2 and TRBJ1-1, with a tentative D call TRBD1 (6 bases). This CDR3 is 15 amino acids long. Germline V gives CDR1 SGHTA, CDR2 FQGNSA. The V end was cut by 0 bases, the J end by 1 base, with 9 bases between. The CDR3 DNA follows: TGTGCCAGCAGCTTAGCCACAGGGAAGAACACTGAAGCTTTCTTT. Translation: CASSLATGKNTEAFF.

The genes are TRBV5-6 and TRBJ1-3; D ambiguous. This CDR3 region has 15 residues. Germline V CDR1 and CDR2: SGHDT, YYEEEE. Trimming removed 4 bases from V and 0 bases from J, with 11 bases in between. The CDR3 here is CASSRGSFSGNTIYF. CDR3 bases: TGTGCCAGCAGCCGAGGGTCTTTCTCTGGAAACACCATATATTTT.

The J gene is TRBJ1-1, the V gene TRBV5-1; D is unresolved. CDR1 is SGHRS, CDR2 YFSETQ, per germline. There are 13 residues in the CDR3. V was pared by 5 bases and J by 1 base, with 9 bases between. In nucleotides, the CDR3 is TGCGCCAGCAGGCGCACCCCGAACACTGAAGCTTTCTTT. Translated: CASRRTPNTEAFF.

V gene TRBV19 combines with J gene TRBJ2-1, with a possible D match to TRBD1 (6 bases). The germline V gene has CDR1 LNHDA and CDR2 SQIVND (reference sequence). Trimming removed 3 bases from V and 0 bases from J, with 9 bases in between. The CDR3 is 15 amino acids. CDR3 in DNA: TGTGCCAGTAGTATCACAGGGCACTCCTACAATGAGCAGTTCTTC. It specifies CASSITGHSYNEQFF.

In DNA form, the CDR3 reads TGCAGCGTGAGGACCGACAACTATGGCTACACCTTC. Translated: CSVRTDNYGYTF. The chain recombines TRBV29-1 with TRBJ1-2, with unresolved D. V gave up 6 bases and J gave up 2 bases, with 10 bases separating them. The CDR3 is 12 amino acids. Germline V gives CDR1 SQVTM, CDR2 ANQGSEA.

This chain uses TRBV5-1 with TRBJ1-1; D perhaps matches TRBD1 (5 bases). The CDR3 runs to 14 residues. The germline V gene has CDR1 SGHRS and CDR2 YFSETQ. Trimming left V 3 bases short and J 5 bases short, with 14 bases between. The CDR3 sequence: CASSSGDGKTEAFF. In nucleotides, the CDR3 is TGCGCCAGCAGCTCCGGGGACGGAAAGACTGAAGCTTTCTTT.